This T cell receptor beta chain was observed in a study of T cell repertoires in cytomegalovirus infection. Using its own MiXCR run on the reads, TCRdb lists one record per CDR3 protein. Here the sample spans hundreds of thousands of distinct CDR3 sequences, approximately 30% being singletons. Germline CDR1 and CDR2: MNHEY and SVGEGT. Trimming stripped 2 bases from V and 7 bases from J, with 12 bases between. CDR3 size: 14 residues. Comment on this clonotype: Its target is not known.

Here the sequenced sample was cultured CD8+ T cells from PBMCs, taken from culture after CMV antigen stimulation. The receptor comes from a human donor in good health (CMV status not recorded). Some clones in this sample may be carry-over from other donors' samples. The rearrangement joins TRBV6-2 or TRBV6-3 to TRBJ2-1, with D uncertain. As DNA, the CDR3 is TGTGCCAGCAGTTACGTCACCCGAGTGAATGAGCAGTTCTTC. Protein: CASSYVTRVNEQFF.